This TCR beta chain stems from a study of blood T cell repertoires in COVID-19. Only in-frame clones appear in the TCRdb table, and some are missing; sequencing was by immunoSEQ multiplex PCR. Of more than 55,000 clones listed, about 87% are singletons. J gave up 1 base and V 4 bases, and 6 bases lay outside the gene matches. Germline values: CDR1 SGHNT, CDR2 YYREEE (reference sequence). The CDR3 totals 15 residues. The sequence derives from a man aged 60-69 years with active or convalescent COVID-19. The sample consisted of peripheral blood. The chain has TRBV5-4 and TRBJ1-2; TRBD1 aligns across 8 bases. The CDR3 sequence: CASSAGQGGNYGYTF. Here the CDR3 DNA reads TGTGCCAGCAGCGCTGGACAGGGAGGTAACTATGGCTACACCTTC.